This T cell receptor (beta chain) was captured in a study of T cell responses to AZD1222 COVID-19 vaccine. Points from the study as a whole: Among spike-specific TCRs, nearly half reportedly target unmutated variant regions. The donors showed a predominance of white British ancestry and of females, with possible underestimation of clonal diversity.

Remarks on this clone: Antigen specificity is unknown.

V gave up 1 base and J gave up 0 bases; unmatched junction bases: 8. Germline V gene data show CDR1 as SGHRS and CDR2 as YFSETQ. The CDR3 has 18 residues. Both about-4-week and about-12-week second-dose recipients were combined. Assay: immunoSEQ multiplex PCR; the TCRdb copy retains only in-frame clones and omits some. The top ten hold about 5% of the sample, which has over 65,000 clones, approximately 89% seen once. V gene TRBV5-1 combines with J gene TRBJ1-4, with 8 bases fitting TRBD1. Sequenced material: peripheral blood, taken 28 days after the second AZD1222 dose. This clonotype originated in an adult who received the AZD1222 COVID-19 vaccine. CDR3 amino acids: CASSLTRGRATTNEKLFF. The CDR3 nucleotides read TGCGCCAGCAGCTTGACCAGGGGGCGAGCCACAACTAATGAAAAACTGTTTTTT.